This section outlines one T cell receptor (beta chain) sequence together with its context. As yet, its antigen is unknown. These data come from a study of shared clonotypes between healthy human individuals. Study results and limitations: Estimated richness values were generally larger in naive subsets than in memory subsets.

Each subset's genomic DNA was split evenly across several immunoSEQ plates. Method: immunoSEQ multiplex PCR; TCRdb's copy keeps in-frame clones and lacks some. The sample records about 1 million clones, under 80% being singletons. Sequenced material: memory CD4+ T cells sorted from blood. Subset here: CD45RA-negative fraction. This sequence was found in a man aged 18 to 29 in good health.

CDR3 DNA sequence: TGTGCCAGCAGCTGGACGTCGAGCTCCTACGAGCAGTACTTC. Translated, it gives CASSWTSSSYEQYF. V usage is TRBV2 and J usage is TRBJ2-7; D gene ambiguous. The CDR3 loop spans 14 amino acids. Germline CDR1 is SNHLY and CDR2 is FYNNEI. Trimming took off 6 bases at V and 0 bases at J, with 12 bases between the two ends.